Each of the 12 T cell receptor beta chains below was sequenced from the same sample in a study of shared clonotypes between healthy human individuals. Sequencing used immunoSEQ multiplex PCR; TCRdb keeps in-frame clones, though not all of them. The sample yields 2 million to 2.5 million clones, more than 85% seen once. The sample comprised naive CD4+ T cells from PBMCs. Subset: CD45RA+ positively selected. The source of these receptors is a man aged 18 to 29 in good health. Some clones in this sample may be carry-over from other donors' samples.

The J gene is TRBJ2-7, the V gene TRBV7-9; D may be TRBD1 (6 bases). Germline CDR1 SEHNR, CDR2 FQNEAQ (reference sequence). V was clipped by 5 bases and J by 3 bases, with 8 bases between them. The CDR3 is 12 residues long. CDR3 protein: CASSGGSYEQYF. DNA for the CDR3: TGTGCCAGCAGCGGGGGCAGCTACGAGCAGTACTTC.

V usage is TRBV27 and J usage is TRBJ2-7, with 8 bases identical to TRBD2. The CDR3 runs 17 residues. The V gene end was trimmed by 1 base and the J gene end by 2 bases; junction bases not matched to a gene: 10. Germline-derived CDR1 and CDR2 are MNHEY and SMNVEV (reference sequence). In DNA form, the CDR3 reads TGTGCCAGCAGTTTATTGGGACTCGGTAGCGGGGCCTACGAGCAGTACTTC. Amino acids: CASSLLGLGSGAYEQYF.

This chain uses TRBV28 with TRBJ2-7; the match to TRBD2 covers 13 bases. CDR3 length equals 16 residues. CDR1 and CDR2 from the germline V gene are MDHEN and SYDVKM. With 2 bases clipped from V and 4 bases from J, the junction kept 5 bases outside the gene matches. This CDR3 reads CASSLRLAGGWYEQYF. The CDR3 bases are TGTGCCAGCAGTTTAAGACTAGCGGGAGGCTGGTACGAGCAGTACTTC.

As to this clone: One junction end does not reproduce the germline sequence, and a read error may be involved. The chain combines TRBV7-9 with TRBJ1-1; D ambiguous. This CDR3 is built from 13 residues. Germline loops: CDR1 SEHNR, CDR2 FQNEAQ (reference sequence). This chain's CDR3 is CASSFITNAEAFF. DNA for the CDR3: TGTGCCAGCAGCTTCATAACGAACGCTGAAGCTTTCTTT.

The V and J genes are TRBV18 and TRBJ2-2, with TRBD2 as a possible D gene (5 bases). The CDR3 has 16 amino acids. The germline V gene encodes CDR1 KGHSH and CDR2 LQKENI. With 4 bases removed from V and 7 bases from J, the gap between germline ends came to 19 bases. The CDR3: CASSRQSGSTIGELFF. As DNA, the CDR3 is TGTGCCAGCTCACGACAATCGGGAAGTACGATCGGGGAGCTGTTTTTT.

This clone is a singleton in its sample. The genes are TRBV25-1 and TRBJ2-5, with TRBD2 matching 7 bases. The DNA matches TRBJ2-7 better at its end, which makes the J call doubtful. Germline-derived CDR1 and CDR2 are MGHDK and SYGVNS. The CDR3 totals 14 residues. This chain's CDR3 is CASRRGAGPYEQYF. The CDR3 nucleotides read TGTGCCAGCAGGAGGGGAGCGGGGCCCTACGAGCAGTACTTC.

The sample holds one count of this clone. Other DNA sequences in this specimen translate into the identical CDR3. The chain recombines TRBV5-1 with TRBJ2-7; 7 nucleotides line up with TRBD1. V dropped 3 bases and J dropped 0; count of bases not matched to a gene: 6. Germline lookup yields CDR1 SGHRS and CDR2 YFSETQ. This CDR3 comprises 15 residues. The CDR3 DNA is TGCGCCAGCAGCTCCCGGACAGGATCCTCCTACGAGCAGTACTTC. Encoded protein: CASSSRTGSSYEQYF.

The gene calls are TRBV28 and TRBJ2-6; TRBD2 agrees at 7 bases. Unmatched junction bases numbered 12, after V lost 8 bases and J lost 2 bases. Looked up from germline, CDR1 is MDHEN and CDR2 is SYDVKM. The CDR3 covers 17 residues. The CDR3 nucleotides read TGTGCCAGCTCCACGGGTGGGGAGGGGACTGGGGCCAACGTCCTGACTTTC. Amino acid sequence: CASSTGGEGTGANVLTF.

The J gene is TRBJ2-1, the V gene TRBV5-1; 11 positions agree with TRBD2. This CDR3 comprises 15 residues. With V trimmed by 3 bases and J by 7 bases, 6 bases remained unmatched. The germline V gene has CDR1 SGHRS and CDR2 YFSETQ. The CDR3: CASSYSGRALNEQFF. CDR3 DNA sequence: TGCGCCAGCAGCTATAGCGGGAGGGCCTTGAATGAGCAGTTCTTC.

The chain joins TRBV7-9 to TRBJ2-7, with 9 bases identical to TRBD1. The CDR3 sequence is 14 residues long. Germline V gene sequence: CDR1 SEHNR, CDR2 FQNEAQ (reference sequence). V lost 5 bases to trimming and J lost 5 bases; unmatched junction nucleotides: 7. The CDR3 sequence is CASSLGGTGNEQYF. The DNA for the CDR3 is TGTGCCAGCAGCCTCGGAGGGACAGGGAACGAGCAGTACTTC.

This CDR3 reads CASSDRGSGEKLFF. CDR3 sequence (DNA): TGTGCCAGCAGTGACAGGGGTTCGGGAGAAAAACTGTTTTTT. This chain uses TRBV25-1 with TRBJ1-4, with D maybe TRBD1 (6 bases). V was clipped by 3 bases and J by 8 bases, with 13 bases between them. The CDR3 runs 14 residues. From germline, CDR1 is MGHDK and CDR2 SYGVNS.

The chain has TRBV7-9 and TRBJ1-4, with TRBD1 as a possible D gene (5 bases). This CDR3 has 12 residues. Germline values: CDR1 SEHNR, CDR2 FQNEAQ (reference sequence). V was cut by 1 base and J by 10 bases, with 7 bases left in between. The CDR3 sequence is CASSLVGVKLFF. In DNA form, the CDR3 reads TGTGCCAGCAGCTTAGTGGGGGTAAAACTGTTTTTT. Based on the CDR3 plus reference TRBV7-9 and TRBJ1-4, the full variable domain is DTGVSQNPRHKITKRGQNVTFRCDPISEHNRLYWYRQTLGQGPEFLTYFQNEAQLEKSRLLSDRFSAERPKGSFSTLEIQRTEQGDSAMYLCASSLVGVKLFFGSGTQLSVL.